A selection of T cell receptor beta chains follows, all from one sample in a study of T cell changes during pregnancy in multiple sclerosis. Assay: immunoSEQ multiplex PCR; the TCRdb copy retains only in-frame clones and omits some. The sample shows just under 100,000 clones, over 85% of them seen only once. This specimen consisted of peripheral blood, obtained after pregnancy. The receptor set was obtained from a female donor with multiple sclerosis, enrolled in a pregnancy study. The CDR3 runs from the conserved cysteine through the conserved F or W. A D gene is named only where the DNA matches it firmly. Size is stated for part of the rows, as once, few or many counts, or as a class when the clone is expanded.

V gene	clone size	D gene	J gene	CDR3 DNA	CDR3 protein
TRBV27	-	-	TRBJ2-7	TGTGCCAGCAGCTACTCCGGGACTCTAGCCTACGAGCAGTACTTC	CASSYSGTLAYEQYF
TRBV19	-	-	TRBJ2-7	TGTGCCAGTAGTATGATCAGGGGAGACTACGAGCAGTACTTC	CASSMIRGDYEQYF
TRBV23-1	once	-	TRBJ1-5	TGCGCCAGCAGCGCGTCCAACGTACTAACCAATCAGCCCCAGCATTTT	CASSASNVLTNQPQHF
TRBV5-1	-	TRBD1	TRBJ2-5	TGCGCCAGCAGCGAGGGACAGGGTAACGTAGAGACCCAGTACTTC	CASSEGQGNVETQYF
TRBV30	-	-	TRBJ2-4	TGTGCCTGGAGGGCCGCCACGGGAGACATTCAGTACTTC	CAWRAATGDIQYF
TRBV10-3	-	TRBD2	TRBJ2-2	TGTGCCATCAGGCGGGAGGGAACCGGGGAGCTGTTTTTT	CAIRREGTGELFF
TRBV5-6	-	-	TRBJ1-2	TGTGCCAGCAGCGGGGACTTCTATGGCTACACCTTC	CASSGDFYGYTF
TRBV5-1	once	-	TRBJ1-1	TGCGCCAGCAGCTTGGACGGACTACTGAACACTGAAGCTTTCTTT	CASSLDGLLNTEAFF
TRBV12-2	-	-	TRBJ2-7	TGTGCAAGTCGCTCACTACTAGCGGGAGGAAGCTACGAGCAGTACTTC	CASRSLLAGGSYEQYF
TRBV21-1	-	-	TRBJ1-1	TGTGCCAGACATGAAGCTTTCTTT	CARHEAFF
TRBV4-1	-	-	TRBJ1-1	TGCGCCAGCAGCCAGGATATACAGGGTTACACTGAAGCTTTCTTT	CASSQDIQGYTEAFF
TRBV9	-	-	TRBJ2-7	TGTGCCAGCAGCGTAGATGGCGGATCCTCCTACGAGCAGTACTTC	CASSVDGGSSYEQYF
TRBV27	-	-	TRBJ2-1	TGTGCCAGCAGTTGGACCCACGGAGGGGAAAATGAGCAGTTCTTC	CASSWTHGGENEQFF
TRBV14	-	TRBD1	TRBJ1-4	TGTGCCAGCAGCCAATGGACAGGGGTCGGGGAAAAACTGTTTTTT	CASSQWTGVGEKLFF
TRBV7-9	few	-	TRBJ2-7	TGTGCCAGCAGCTTAGCCAACTACGAGCAGTACTTC	CASSLANYEQYF
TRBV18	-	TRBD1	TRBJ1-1	TGTGCCAGCTCACCGGGACAGGGTACGGCCACTGAAGCTTTCTTT	CASSPGQGTATEAFF
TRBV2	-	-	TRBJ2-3	TGTGCCAGCAGGAAAAGACAGGCCGGTGCTAGCACAGATACGCAGTATTTT	CASRKRQAGASTDTQYF